The clone carrying this T cell receptor (beta chain) was detected many times. Its cognate antigen is unknown. This sample was taken from a study of T cells in Graves' hyperthyroidism and ophthalmopathy. Study results and limitations: With a median lead of roughly 6.2 months before onset, the model predicted ophthalmopathy.

The CDR3 covers 14 residues. CDR1 MDHEN and CDR2 SYDVKM come from the germline V gene. The V gene lost 6 bases and the J gene lost 6 bases, with 18 bases spanning the gap. RNA transcripts gave rise to amplified TCR beta CDR3 regions. The primer set for the first-round RT-PCR of the TCR CDR3 was HTBI. TCRdb re-derived calls from the multiplex PCR reads in MiXCR, one entry per CDR3 protein. The table has around 260,000 distinct CDR3 sequences, under 30% seen once; the top ten hold approximately 30%. The material sequenced was blood. The chain is built from TRBV28 and TRBJ2-7; D is possibly TRBD1 (5 bases). The TCR sequence derives from a man in his forties with Graves' hyperthyroidism that later progressed to Graves' ophthalmopathy. The CDR3 spells CASRVTGSGGEQYF. CDR3 DNA sequence: TGTGCCAGCAGGGTTACAGGATCGGGCGGCGAGCAGTACTTC.